The rows below give T cell receptor beta chains drawn from one sample of a study of CD8 T cells in ankylosing spondylitis. TCRdb fed the 5' RACE reads into MiXCR, producing one record per CDR3 protein. The table has 8,500 to 9,000 distinct CDR3 sequences, 3% to 4% seen once. The sequenced sample consisted of blood, either unsorted or a sorted T cell fraction (not recorded which). The receptor source for this set is a female donor with ankylosing spondylitis or in good health (not recorded which). The CDR3 runs from the conserved cysteine through the conserved F or W. D genes are given only for firm matches. Only part of the rows carry a size: once, few, many, or a class if the clone is expanded.

cdr3_nt cdr3_aa d_call j_call v_call clone_size cdr3_length
TGTGCCAGCAGCGCCCTGACAGGGGGTGACTATGGCTACACCTTC CASSALTGGDYGYTF TRBD1 TRBJ1-2 TRBV9 many 15
TGTGCCAGCAGCCCTCAGAGGGGGTGGGACAGAAAGACCCAGTACTTC CASSPQRGWDRKTQYF TRBD1 TRBJ2-5 TRBV9 many 16
TGTGCCAGCAGCGTATGGACAGCACGCGGGGATACGCAGTATTTT CASSVWTARGDTQYF . TRBJ2-3 TRBV9 many 15
TGTGCCAGCAGCGTAGCCAGCGGGGGGGCAAATGAGCAGTTCTTC CASSVASGGANEQFF TRBD2 TRBJ2-1 TRBV9 medium-sized 15
TGTGCCAGCAGCGTAGGTATGGGGGCCAACGTCCTGACTTTC CASSVGMGANVLTF . TRBJ2-6 TRBV9 medium-sized 14
TGTGCCAGCAGCGTCGACAGGGCGGACACTGAAGCTTTCTTT CASSVDRADTEAFF TRBD1 TRBJ1-1 TRBV9 medium-sized 14
TGTGCCAGCAGCGCTGGGGACAGCTCCTACAATGAGCAGTTCTTC CASSAGDSSYNEQFF TRBD1 TRBJ2-1 TRBV9 many 15
TGTGCCAGCAGCGTCGGGGGACAGCCCTCTGGGGCCAACGTCCTGACTTTC CASSVGGQPSGANVLTF . TRBJ2-6 TRBV9 many 17
TGTGCCAGCAGCCCGAGTTGGGGAGGCCTAGGAGCTAAGGCCAACGTCCTGACTTTC CASSPSWGGLGAKANVLTF . TRBJ2-6 TRBV9 medium-sized 19
TGTGCCAGCAGCGTAGGCGGGGGGGCCGGGAATGAGCAGTTCTTC CASSVGGGAGNEQFF TRBD2 TRBJ2-1 TRBV9 many 15
TGTGCCAGCAGCGTAGTGAGTGGCGGGGGGGCGTACAATGAGCAGTTCTTC CASSVVSGGGAYNEQFF TRBD2 TRBJ2-1 TRBV9 . 17
TGTGCCAGCAGCGCCACAGGAGGCTATAATTCACCCCTCCACTTT CASSATGGYNSPLHF . TRBJ1-6 TRBV9 many 15
TGTGCCAGCAGCGGACCGGGACACGGGGCGGATACGCAGTATTTT CASSGPGHGADTQYF . TRBJ2-3 TRBV9 many 15
TGTGCCAGCAGCGTACAGGTTGGGTACGAGCAGTACTTC CASSVQVGYEQYF . TRBJ2-7 TRBV9 medium-sized 13
TGTGCCAGCAGCGCCGGGGTTTCAACTAATGAAAAACTGTTTTTT CASSAGVSTNEKLFF . TRBJ1-4 TRBV9 medium-sized 15
TGTGCCAGCAGCGTAGGCTACGAGCAGTACTTC CASSVGYEQYF . TRBJ2-7 TRBV9 few 11
TGTGCCAGCAGCCCAAGTCGATACAATGAGCAGTTCTTC CASSPSRYNEQFF . TRBJ2-1 TRBV9 many 13
TGTGCCAGCAGCGCTCGGGACAAGGGGGCCTACGAGCAGTACTTC CASSARDKGAYEQYF . TRBJ2-7 TRBV9 medium-sized 15